These 8 T cell receptor beta chains share one sample of origin, sequenced in a study of blood T cell repertoires in COVID-19. Sequencing used immunoSEQ multiplex PCR; TCRdb keeps in-frame clones, though not all of them. The sample has approximately 96,000 clones, about 88% seen once. The material sequenced was peripheral blood. All receptors derive from a woman older than 75 with acute or convalescent COVID-19.

The rearrangement uses TRBV27 and TRBJ1-1, with unresolved D. Trimming removed 6 bases from V and 8 bases from J, with 28 bases in between. CDR1 MNHEY and CDR2 SMNVEV come from the germline V gene (reference sequence). This CDR3 is built from 17 residues. The CDR3 coding sequence is TGTGCCAGCAGGCGCCTGTTAGGGCCCCCGGGAGTGGTAGAAGCTTTCTTT. It yields the protein CASRRLLGPPGVVEAFF.

This rearrangement joins TRBV18 to TRBJ1-3, with a weak D call TRBD1 (5 bases). Trimming cost V 3 bases and J 1 base, with 10 bases left between them. This CDR3 is 15 amino acids long. Germline CDR1 and CDR2: KGHSH and LQKENI. CDR3 in DNA: TGTGCCAGCTCACCCCTGGGGCAGTCTGGAAACACCATATATTTT. It is translated as CASSPLGQSGNTIYF.

This chain connects TRBV6-2 or TRBV6-3 to TRBJ1-2; D not resolved. CDR1 is MNHEY, CDR2 SVGEGT, per germline. The V end lost 2 bases, the J end lost 8 bases, and 15 bases lay between the germline ends. This CDR3 is built from 14 residues. Here the CDR3 reads CASSYPGLPWGYTF. For the CDR3, the DNA is TGTGCCAGCAGTTACCCGGGTCTGCCTTGGGGCTACACCTTC.

The J gene is TRBJ1-4, the V gene TRBV7-9; D not certain. The CDR3 is made up of 13 amino acids. CDR1 and CDR2 (germline): SEHNR, FQNEAQ (reference sequence). Trimming left V 1 base short and J 7 bases short, with 7 bases between. CDR3 in DNA: TGTGCCAGCAGCTTAGGCGGTTTTGAAAAACTGTTTTTT. The encoded protein is CASSLGGFEKLFF.

The V and J genes are TRBV3-1 (or the pseudogene TRBV3-2) and TRBJ1-4; D not certain. The germline V gene has CDR1 LGHDT and CDR2 YNNKEL (reference sequence). This CDR3 spans 15 amino acids. The V and J ends lost 4 bases and 5 bases respectively, with 14 bases between them. The CDR3 region has the DNA TGTGCCAGCAGCCCCCCGGCAGGAAGAAATGAAAAACTGTTTTTT. It specifies CASSPPAGRNEKLFF.

The CDR3 here is CASSAMTSGRADEQFF. The CDR3 nucleotides read TGTGCCAGCAGCGCAATGACTAGCGGGAGGGCCGATGAGCAGTTCTTC. The chain couples TRBV9 to TRBJ2-1; TRBD2 aligns across 14 bases. The CDR3 extends over 16 amino acids. V shed 3 bases and J 8 bases; nucleotides not matched to a gene: 7. Germline CDR1 is SGDLS and CDR2 is YYNGEE.

The chain links TRBV10-3 to TRBJ1-1; maybe TRBD1 (5 bases). The CDR3 is made up of 13 amino acids. Deletions cut 7 bases from V and 1 base from J, with 10 bases between. The germline gives CDR1 ENHRY, CDR2 SYGVKD. Here the CDR3 reads CAITQGENTEAFF. The CDR3 coding sequence is TGTGCCATCACCCAAGGGGAGAACACTGAAGCTTTCTTT.

This chain joins TRBV15 and TRBJ2-3; TRBD2 might be the D (6 bases). Germline CDR1 is LNHNV and CDR2 is YYDKDF (reference sequence). The V end was cut by 0 bases, the J end by 0 bases, with 13 bases between. The CDR3 is 17 amino acids. The CDR3 coding sequence is TGTGCCACCAGCAGAGATATAAGCGGGCCAAGCACAGATACGCAGTATTTT. Translating it yields CATSRDISGPSTDTQYF.